Listed below are T cell receptor beta chains from one sample, sequenced in a study of OX40 agonist ivuxolimab in advanced cancers. Assay: immunoSEQ multiplex PCR; the TCRdb copy retains only in-frame clones and omits some. The repertoire holds some 33,000 clones, with around 84% as singletons. The source material was CD4+ or CD8+ T cells sorted from blood, sampled in a trial of the OX40 agonist ivuxolimab. These TCRs come from an adult with an advanced solid tumor such as melanoma, head and neck, liver or kidney cancer. Each CDR3 is given with its conserved first and last residue. The D gene is left open where the match is weak. The listing skips clone size in some rows; elsewhere it reads once, few, many or a size class.

j_call,d_call,v_call,clone_size,cdr3_nt,cdr3_aa
TRBJ2-7,.,TRBV11-2,few,TGTGCCAGCAGGCCGAACTTAGGGGGGGCTTCCTACGAGCAGTACTTC,CASRPNLGGASYEQYF
TRBJ2-5,TRBD2,TRBV7-3,.,TGTGCCAGCAGCAGGGCTAGCGGGGGGGCCGGAGAGACCCAGTACTTC,CASSRASGGAGETQYF
TRBJ2-1,.,TRBV5-1,.,TGCGCCAGCAGCTTGTGGGGACGGCAGTTCTTC,CASSLWGRQFF
TRBJ2-1,TRBD1,TRBV7-2,once,TGTGCCAGCAGCTTTGTCGGGACAGGGGGGAATGAGCAGTTCTTC,CASSFVGTGGNEQFF
TRBJ1-5,.,TRBV5-8,once,TGTGCCAGCAGCCCACAGCAGCATTTT,CASSPQQHF
TRBJ2-1,TRBD2,TRBV29-1,.,TGCAGCGTTGAATCTGCGGGACTAGCGGGCAATGAGCAGTTCTTC,CSVESAGLAGNEQFF
TRBJ2-7,.,TRBV11-3,.,TGTGCCAGCAGCTTAGGACCAAACTACGAGCAGTACTTC,CASSLGPNYEQYF
TRBJ2-1,TRBD1,TRBV27,.,TGTGCCAGCAGTTTAGGGGACAGGGTGCATGAGCAGTTCTTC,CASSLGDRVHEQFF
TRBJ2-7,TRBD2,TRBV30,.,TGTGCCTGGAGTACTCTGCGGGAGGGCTACGAGCAGTACTTC,CAWSTLREGYEQYF
TRBJ2-7,.,TRBV5-1,few,TGCGCCAGCAGCTGGAGCTCCTACGAGCAGTACTTC,CASSWSSYEQYF
TRBJ2-7,.,TRBV11-2,.,TGTGCCAGCAGCTTAGGGTTGGATGAGCAGTACTTC,CASSLGLDEQYF
TRBJ2-7,.,TRBV5-1,.,TGCGCCAGCAGCTTAAGTCTGCGGGGCAGCTCCTACGAGCAGTACTTC,CASSLSLRGSSYEQYF
TRBJ1-2,TRBD1,TRBV11-2,.,TGTGCCAGCAGCTCCGGGACAGGAAGCTACACCTTC,CASSSGTGSYTF
TRBJ2-3,.,TRBV13,.,TGTGCCAGCAGCTCCCGGGGGACAGATACGCAGTATTTT,CASSSRGTDTQYF
TRBJ1-3,.,TRBV29-1,medium-sized,TGCAGCGTTGTATCAGGGCAAAGAAACACCATATATTTT,CSVVSGQRNTIYF
TRBJ1-4,.,TRBV6-1,.,TGTGCCAGCAGTCTCGGCTTCTTCGAAGAAAAACTGTTTTTT,CASSLGFFEEKLFF
TRBJ1-2,.,TRBV28,.,TGTGCCAGCAGTTTACGGGGGGCCGCGGATGGCTACACCTTC,CASSLRGAADGYTF
TRBJ2-1,.,TRBV7-3,.,TGTGCCAGCAGCTTAAAGGCCCGGGAGAGCTCCTACAATGAGCAGTTCTTC,CASSLKARESSYNEQFF
TRBJ1-2,.,TRBV4-2,.,TGTGCCAGCAGCCAAGGGGGTGGCGGTGAGTTCTATGGCTACACCTTC,CASSQGGGGEFYGYTF
TRBJ2-7,.,TRBV6-1,.,TGTGCCAGCAGTGAGACCCTTTACGAGCAGTACTTC,CASSETLYEQYF
TRBJ2-7,.,TRBV7-2,.,TGTGCCAGCAGCTTAGGGGGTATCTACGAGCAGTACTTC,CASSLGGIYEQYF
TRBJ2-3,TRBD2,TRBV7-2,.,TGTGCCAGCACAGCGGGAGTAGGCACAGATACGCAGTATTTT,CASTAGVGTDTQYF
TRBJ1-4,TRBD1,TRBV28,.,TGTGCCAGCAGTTTGGAGGCAGGGGGGACTAATGAAAAACTGTTTTTT,CASSLEAGGTNEKLFF
TRBJ1-2,.,TRBV27,.,TGTGCCAGCAGTTTAGGAGGGGGTAACTATGGCTACACCTTC,CASSLGGGNYGYTF
TRBJ1-5,.,TRBV4-2,.,TGTGCCAGCAGCCACGACAGAGGAGGGGGTCAGCCCCAGCATTTT,CASSHDRGGGQPQHF
TRBJ1-2,.,TRBV4-1,few,TGCGCCAGCAGCCAAGATCGGGGGGGAAACTATGGCTACACCTTC,CASSQDRGGNYGYTF
TRBJ2-5,.,TRBV30,.,TGTGCCTGGAGTGAGGAGGTCCTCGAGGGGACCCAGTACTTC,CAWSEEVLEGTQYF